The clone carrying this T cell receptor (beta chain) was seen at least ten times. Each TCR transcript was tagged with a 10-nucleotide random UMI during 5'RACE. TCRdb re-called the 5' RACE reads through MiXCR, storing one row per CDR3 protein. The sample has tens of thousands of distinct CDR3 sequences; more than 9.5% are singletons. The V end lost 1 base, the J end lost 0 bases, and 10 bases lay between the germline ends. The CDR3 is 14 amino acids. CDR1 is DFQATT, CDR2 SNEGSKA, per germline (reference sequence). This record comes from a study of neurological immune-mediated disorders. Stated time point: technical triplicate 1. Unsorted libraries came from 2 million PBMCs stored at -80 °C.

The sample comprised PBMCs. This chain uses TRBV20-1 with TRBJ2-7, with unresolved D. This receptor was taken from a man in his sixties with HTLV-1-associated myelopathy (HAM/TSP). The CDR3, as DNA: TGCAGTGCTAGAGCCCTCGCGTTCTCCTACGAGCAGTACTTC. It encodes CSARALAFSYEQYF.